These 8 T cell receptor beta chains share one sample of origin, sequenced in a study of beta chain features in type 1 diabetes listed by TCRdb under 2018. The library was produced with the immunoSEQ multiplex PCR assay. The entire amount of isolated RNA was reverse transcribed using the High Capacity cDNA Reverse Transcription Kit, so the sequenced TCRB transcripts were expressed ones. As stored in TCRdb, this immuneACCESS dataset retains in-frame rearrangements with V and J assigned. A fraction of the clones does not appear; measured against another copy, unresolved V genes explain less than half of the discrepancy, and the remainder lacks a known reason. Here the sample has hundreds of thousands of clones; 8% to 13% occur a single time. The ten largest make up over 0.015% of the sample. The sequencing input was naive CD4+ T cells from blood. The sample's cell subset or site label, in plain terms: true naive CD4+ T cells. These receptors were collected from a woman aged 25 to 39 in good health.

This sequence joins TRBV10-3 and TRBJ1-5, with unresolved D. This CDR3 has 14 residues. Between the trimmed V and J ends, which lost 2 bases and 5 bases, there was a span of 10 bases. Germline V gives CDR1 ENHRY, CDR2 SYGVKD. In DNA, the CDR3 is TGTGCCATCAGTGAGGTTTCAGAAGATCAGCCCCAGCATTTT. Amino acids: CAISEVSEDQPQHF.

The chain has TRBV5-6 and TRBJ2-3, with 12 bases that match TRBD2. Looked up from germline, CDR1 is SGHDT and CDR2 is YYEEEE. Germline trimming cut 5 bases from V and 0 bases from J; bases unmatched to any gene: 10. This CDR3 spans 18 amino acids. The CDR3 DNA sequence: TGTGCCAGCAGTTTCGGACTAGCGGGGCTATCTAGCACAGATACGCAGTATTTT. As protein: CASSFGLAGLSSTDTQYF.

This clone has only a few counts. The J gene is TRBJ2-3, the V gene TRBV28; 12 bases fit TRBD1. Germline loops: CDR1 MDHEN, CDR2 SYDVKM. J gave up 6 bases and V 8 bases, and 15 bases lay outside the gene matches. This CDR3 spans 17 amino acids. The CDR3 region is CASPPGTGGAVDDTQYF. Written as DNA, the CDR3 is TGTGCCAGCCCTCCAGGGACAGGGGGCGCGGTTGACGATACGCAGTATTTT.

The V and J genes are TRBV19 and TRBJ2-2; D is uncertain. Trimming stripped 3 bases from V and 2 bases from J, with 10 bases between. The CDR3 extends over 15 amino acids. The germline V gene encodes CDR1 LNHDA and CDR2 SQIVND (reference sequence). In DNA form, the CDR3 reads TGTGCCAGTAGTATGATAAGCATAAACACCGGGGAGCTGTTTTTT. The encoded protein is CASSMISINTGELFF.

This clone turned up a few times. The chain links TRBV6-1 to TRBJ2-1; TRBD2 matches 10 bases. The trim removed 7 bases at V and 9 bases at J, leaving 6 bases unmatched. The CDR3 covers 13 residues. Germline lookup yields CDR1 MNHNS and CDR2 SASEGT. CDR3 nucleotide sequence: TGTGCCAGCAATCTAGCGGGAGCTCGTGAGCAGTTCTTC. Translated, it gives CASNLAGAREQFF.

This clone was seen a handful of times. The chain employs TRBV10-3 and TRBJ1-2; D is possibly TRBD1 (6 bases). The V and J ends lost 7 bases and 6 bases respectively, with 15 bases between them. Germline V gene lookup returns CDR1 ENHRY and CDR2 SYGVKD. There are 13 residues in the CDR3. CDR3 in amino acids: CAITGEGGDGYTF. The DNA for the CDR3 is TGTGCCATCACAGGGGAAGGCGGTGATGGCTACACCTTC.

CDR3: CASSISGSTDTQYF. DNA of the CDR3: TGTGCCAGCAGCATAAGCGGGAGCACAGATACGCAGTATTTT. The chain carries TRBV9 and TRBJ2-3; a weak D match, TRBD2 (6 bases). Germline-derived CDR1 and CDR2 are SGDLS and YYNGEE. This CDR3 is 14 amino acids long. The V end was cut by 4 bases, the J end by 0 bases, with 9 bases between.

This clone has more than one count but fewer than ten. This chain links TRBV9 with TRBJ2-3, with 7 bases lining up with TRBD2. The V segment lost 0 bases and the J segment 5 bases; nucleotides outside the gene matches: 0. Germline CDR1 and CDR2: SGDLS and YYNGEE. The CDR3 runs to 13 residues. CDR3 amino acids: CASSVGGGDTQYF. The CDR3 DNA is TGTGCCAGCAGCGTAGGCGGGGGAGATACGCAGTATTTT.